This T cell receptor beta chain was obtained from a study of Graves' ophthalmopathy and Graves' hyperthyroidism. General observations from the study: The model flagged ophthalmopathy progression at more than 70% sensitivity and 72.22% specificity. Detected in blood as well were most expanded thyroid clonotypes with frequency above 0.001.

This clonotype appeared once. Its antigen remains unknown. Clinical symptoms, serum thyroxine, TRAb, thyroid ultrasound and orbital computed tomography formed the basis of diagnosis. PBMCs originated in 10 ml of fresh peripheral blood. Transcripts of RNA were the source for amplifying TCR beta CDR3 regions. Second-round multiplex PCR came after first-round RT-PCR with HTBI primers. One entry per CDR3 protein, called by TCRdb with MiXCR from the multiplex PCR reads. The sample records tens of thousands of distinct CDR3 sequences, roughly 49% being singletons. This CDR3 spans 15 amino acids. V was shortened by 0 bases and J by 6 bases, with 13 bases between the two germline ends. Germline CDR1 is SGHDT and CDR2 is YYEEEE.

What was sequenced was peripheral blood. The clonotype originates from an adult woman with stable Graves' hyperthyroidism. The chain carries TRBV5-6 and TRBJ1-5; D may be TRBD1 (6 bases). The CDR3 reads CASSLGQEGSQPQHF. The CDR3 DNA reads as TGTGCCAGCAGCTTGGGACAGGAGGGTTCTCAGCCCCAGCATTTT. Variable domain in full (rest from reference TRBV5-6 and TRBJ1-5): DAGVTQSPTHLIKTRGQQVTLRCSPKSGHDTVSWYQQALGQGPQFIFQYYEEEERQRGNFPDRFSGHQFPNYSSELNVNALLLGDSALYLCASSLGQEGSQPQHFGDGTRLSIL.